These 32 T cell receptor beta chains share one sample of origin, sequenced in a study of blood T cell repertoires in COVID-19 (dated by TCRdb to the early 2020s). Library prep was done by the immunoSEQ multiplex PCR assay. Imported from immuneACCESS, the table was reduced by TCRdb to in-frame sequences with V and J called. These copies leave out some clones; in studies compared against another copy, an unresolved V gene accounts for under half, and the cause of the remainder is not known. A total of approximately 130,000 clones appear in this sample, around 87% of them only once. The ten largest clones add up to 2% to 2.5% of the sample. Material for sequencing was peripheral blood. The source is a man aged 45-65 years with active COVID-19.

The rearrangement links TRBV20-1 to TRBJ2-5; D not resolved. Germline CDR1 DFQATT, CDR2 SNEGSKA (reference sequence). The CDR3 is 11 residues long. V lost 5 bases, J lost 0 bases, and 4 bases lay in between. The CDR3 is CSAEYQETQYF. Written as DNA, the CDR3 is TGCAGTGCTGAGTACCAAGAGACCCAGTACTTC.

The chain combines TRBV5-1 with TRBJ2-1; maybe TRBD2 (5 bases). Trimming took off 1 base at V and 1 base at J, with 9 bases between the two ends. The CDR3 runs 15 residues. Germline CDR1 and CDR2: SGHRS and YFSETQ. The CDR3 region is CASSLLTTSYNEQFF. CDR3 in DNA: TGCGCCAGCAGCTTGTTGACTACTTCCTACAATGAGCAGTTCTTC.

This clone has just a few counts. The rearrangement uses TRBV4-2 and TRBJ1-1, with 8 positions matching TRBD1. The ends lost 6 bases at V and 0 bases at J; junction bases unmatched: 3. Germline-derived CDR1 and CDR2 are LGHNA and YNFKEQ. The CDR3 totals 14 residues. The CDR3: CASSGQGMNTEAFF. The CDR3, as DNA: TGTGCCAGCAGTGGACAGGGAATGAACACTGAAGCTTTCTTT.

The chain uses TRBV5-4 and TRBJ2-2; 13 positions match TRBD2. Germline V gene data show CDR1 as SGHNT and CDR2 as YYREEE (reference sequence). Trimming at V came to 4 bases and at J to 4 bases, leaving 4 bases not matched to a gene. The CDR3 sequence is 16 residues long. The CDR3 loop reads CASSIGTSGVTGELFF. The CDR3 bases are TGTGCCAGCAGCATCGGGACTAGCGGGGTCACCGGGGAGCTGTTTTTT.

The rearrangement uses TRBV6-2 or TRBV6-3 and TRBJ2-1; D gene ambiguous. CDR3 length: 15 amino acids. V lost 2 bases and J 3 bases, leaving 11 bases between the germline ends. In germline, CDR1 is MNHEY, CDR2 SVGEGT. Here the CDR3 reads CASSYNSFYYNEQFF. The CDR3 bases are TGTGCCAGCAGTTACAACAGTTTTTACTACAATGAGCAGTTCTTC.

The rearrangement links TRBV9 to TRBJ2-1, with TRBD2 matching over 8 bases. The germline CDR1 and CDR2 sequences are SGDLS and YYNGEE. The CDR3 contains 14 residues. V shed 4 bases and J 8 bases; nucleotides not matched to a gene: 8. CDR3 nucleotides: TGTGCCAGCAGCCTCACCGGGACTAGGGATGAGCAGTTCTTC. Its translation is CASSLTGTRDEQFF.

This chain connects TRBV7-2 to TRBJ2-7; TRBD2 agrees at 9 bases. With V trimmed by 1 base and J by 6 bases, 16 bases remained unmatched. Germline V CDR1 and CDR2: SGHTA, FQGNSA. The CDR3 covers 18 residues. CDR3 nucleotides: TGTGCCAGCAGCTTAGTTGCTAGCGGGGCTTTGGGCGGGGGCGAGCAGTACTTC. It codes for CASSLVASGALGGGEQYF.

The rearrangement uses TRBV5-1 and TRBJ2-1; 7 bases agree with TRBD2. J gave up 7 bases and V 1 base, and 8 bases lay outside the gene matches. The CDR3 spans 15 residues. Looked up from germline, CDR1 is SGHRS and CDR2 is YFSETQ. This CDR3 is CASSLWASGNNEQFF. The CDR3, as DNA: TGCGCCAGCAGCTTGTGGGCTAGCGGCAATAATGAGCAGTTCTTC.

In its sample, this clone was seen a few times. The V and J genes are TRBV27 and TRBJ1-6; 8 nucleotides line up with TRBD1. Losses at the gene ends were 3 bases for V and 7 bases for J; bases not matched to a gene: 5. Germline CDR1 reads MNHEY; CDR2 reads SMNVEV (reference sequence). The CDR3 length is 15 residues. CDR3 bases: TGTGCCAGCAGTTTCTACAGGGGGGGAAATTCACCCCTCCACTTT. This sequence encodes CASSFYRGGNSPLHF.

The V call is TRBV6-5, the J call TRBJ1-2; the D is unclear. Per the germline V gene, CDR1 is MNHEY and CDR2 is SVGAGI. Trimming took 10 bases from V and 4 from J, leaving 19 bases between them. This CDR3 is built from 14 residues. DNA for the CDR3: TGTGCCACCAAGTTGGCAGCGAACGGCTATGGCTACACCTTC. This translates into CATKLAANGYGYTF.

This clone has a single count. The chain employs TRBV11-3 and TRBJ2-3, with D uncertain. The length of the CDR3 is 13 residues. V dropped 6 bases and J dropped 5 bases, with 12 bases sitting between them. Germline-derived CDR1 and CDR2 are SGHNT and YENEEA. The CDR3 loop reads CASSRTPLDTQYF. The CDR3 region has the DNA TGTGCCAGCAGTCGTACCCCACTAGATACGCAGTATTTT.

CDR3 protein: CASSYYSSGGTDTQYF. The CDR3 region has the DNA TGTGCCAGCAGTTACTACTCTAGCGGGGGCACAGATACGCAGTATTTT. The V and J genes are TRBV6-6 and TRBJ2-3; 9 nucleotides match TRBD2. V shed 1 base and J 1 base; nucleotides not matched to a gene: 3. This CDR3 is 16 amino acids long. CDR1 MNHNY and CDR2 SVGAGI come from the germline V gene (reference sequence).

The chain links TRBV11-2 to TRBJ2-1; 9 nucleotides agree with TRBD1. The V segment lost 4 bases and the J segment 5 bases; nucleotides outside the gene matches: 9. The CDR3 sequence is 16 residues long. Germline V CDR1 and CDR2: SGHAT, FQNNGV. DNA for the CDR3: TGTGCCAGCAGCTCCGGGACAGGGAAAAACGACAATGAGCAGTTCTTC. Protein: CASSSGTGKNDNEQFF.

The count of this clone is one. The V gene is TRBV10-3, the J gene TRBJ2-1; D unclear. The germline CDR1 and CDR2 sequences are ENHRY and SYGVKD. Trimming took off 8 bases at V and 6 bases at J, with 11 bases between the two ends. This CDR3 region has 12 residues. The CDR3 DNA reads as TGTGCCATCGGTTTCTACCTCAATGAGCAGTTCTTC. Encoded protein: CAIGFYLNEQFF.

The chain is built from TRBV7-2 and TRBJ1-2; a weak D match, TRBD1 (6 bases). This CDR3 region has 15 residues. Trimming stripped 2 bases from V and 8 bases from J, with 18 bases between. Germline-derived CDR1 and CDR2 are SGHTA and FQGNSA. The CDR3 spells CASSLIGQQGSGYTF. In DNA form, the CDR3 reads TGTGCCAGCAGCTTAATCGGTCAACAGGGTAGCGGCTACACCTTC.

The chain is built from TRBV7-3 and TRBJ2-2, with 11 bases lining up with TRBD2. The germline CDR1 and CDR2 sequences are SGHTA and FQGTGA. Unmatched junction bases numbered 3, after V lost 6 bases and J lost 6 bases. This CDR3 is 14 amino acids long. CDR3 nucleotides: TGTGCCAGCAGTCTAGCGGGGGGCTCCGGGGAGCTGTTTTTT. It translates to CASSLAGGSGELFF.

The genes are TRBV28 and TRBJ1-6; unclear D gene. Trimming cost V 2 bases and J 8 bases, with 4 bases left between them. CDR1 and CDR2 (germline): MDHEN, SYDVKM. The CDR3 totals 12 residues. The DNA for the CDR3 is TGTGCCAGCAGTTTAGTAGATTCACCCCTCCACTTT. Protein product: CASSLVDSPLHF.

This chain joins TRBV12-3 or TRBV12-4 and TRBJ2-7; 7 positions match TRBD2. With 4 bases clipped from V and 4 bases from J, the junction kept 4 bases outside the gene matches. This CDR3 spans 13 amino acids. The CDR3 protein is CASSSLGGYEQYF. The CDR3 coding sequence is TGTGCCAGCAGTTCTTTGGGGGGGTACGAGCAGTACTTC.

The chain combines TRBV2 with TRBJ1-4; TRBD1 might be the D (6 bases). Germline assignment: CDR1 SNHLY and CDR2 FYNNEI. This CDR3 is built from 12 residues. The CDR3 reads CATHRVGEKLFF. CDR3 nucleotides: TGTGCAACTCACAGGGTAGGAGAAAAACTGTTTTTT.

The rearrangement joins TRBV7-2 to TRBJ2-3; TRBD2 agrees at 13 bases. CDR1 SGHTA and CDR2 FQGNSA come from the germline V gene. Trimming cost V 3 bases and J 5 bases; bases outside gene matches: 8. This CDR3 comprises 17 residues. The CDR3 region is CASSFHWTSGGGDTQYF. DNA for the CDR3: TGTGCCAGCAGCTTCCACTGGACTAGCGGGGGTGGAGATACGCAGTATTTT.

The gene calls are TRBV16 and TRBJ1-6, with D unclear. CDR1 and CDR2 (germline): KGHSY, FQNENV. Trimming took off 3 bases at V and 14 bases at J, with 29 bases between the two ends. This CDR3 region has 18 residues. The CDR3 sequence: CASSQSTLGEVPHGALHF. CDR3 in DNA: TGTGCCAGCAGCCAGTCAACCCTCGGGGAGGTCCCCCATGGGGCCCTCCACTTT.

CDR3 in amino acids: CASSLWGQEFF. In DNA, the CDR3 is TGTGCCAGCAGTTTATGGGGACAAGAGTTCTTC. The chain joins TRBV12-3 or TRBV12-4 to TRBJ2-1, with a tentative D call TRBD1 (6 bases). This CDR3 is 11 amino acids long. Trimming left V 2 bases short and J 14 bases short, with 10 bases between.

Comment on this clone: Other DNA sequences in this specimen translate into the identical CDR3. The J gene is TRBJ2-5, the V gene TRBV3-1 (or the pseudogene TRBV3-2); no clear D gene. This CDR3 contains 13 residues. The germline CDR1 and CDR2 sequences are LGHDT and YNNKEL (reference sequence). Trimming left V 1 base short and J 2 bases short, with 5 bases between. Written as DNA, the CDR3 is TGTGCCAGCAGCCAAGGGGCTCAAGAGACCCAGTACTTC. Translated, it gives CASSQGAQETQYF.

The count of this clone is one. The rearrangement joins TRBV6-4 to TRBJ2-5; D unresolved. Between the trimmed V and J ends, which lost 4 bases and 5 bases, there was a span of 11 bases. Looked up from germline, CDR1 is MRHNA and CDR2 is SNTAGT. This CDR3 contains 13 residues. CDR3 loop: CASSVSSSETQYF. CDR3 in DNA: TGTGCCAGCAGTGTCAGTTCATCGGAGACCCAGTACTTC.

The CDR3 protein is CASSYQGQLYEQYF. CDR3 nucleotide sequence: TGTGCCAGCAGTTACCAGGGACAGCTCTACGAGCAGTACTTC. J is TRBJ2-7 and V is TRBV6-5, with TRBD1 identical over 7 bases. Looked up from germline, CDR1 is MNHEY and CDR2 is SVGAGI. V dropped 2 bases and J dropped 3; count of bases not matched to a gene: 4. This CDR3 has 14 residues.

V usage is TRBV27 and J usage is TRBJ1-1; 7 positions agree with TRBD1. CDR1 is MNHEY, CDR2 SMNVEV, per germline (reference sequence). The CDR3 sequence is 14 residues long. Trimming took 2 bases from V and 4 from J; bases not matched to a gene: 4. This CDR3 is CASSLGQGGTEAFF. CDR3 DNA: TGTGCCAGCAGTTTAGGTCAGGGGGGCACTGAAGCTTTCTTT.

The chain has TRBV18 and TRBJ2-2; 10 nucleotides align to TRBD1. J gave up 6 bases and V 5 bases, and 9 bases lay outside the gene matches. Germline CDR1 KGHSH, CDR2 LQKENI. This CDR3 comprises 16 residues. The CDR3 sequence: CASSVAGTGVSGELFF. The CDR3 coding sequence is TGTGCCAGCTCAGTCGCCGGGACAGGGGTTTCCGGGGAGCTGTTTTTT.

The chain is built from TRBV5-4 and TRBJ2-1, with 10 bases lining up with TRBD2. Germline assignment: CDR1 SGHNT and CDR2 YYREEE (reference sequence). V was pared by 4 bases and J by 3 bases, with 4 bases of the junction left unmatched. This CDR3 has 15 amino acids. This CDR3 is CASSHRTSGYNEQFF. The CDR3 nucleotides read TGTGCCAGCAGCCATCGGACTAGCGGCTACAATGAGCAGTTCTTC.

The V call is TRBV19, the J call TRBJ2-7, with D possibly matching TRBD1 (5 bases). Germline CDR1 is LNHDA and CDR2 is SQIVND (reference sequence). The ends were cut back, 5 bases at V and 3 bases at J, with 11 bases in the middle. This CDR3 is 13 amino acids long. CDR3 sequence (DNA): TGTGCCAGTAGTCTGGACATCAACTACGAGCAGTACTTC. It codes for CASSLDINYEQYF. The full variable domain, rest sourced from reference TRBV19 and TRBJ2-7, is DGGITQSPKYLFRKEGQNVTLSCEQNLNHDAMYWYRQDPGQGLRLIYYSQIVNDFQKGDIAEGYSVSREKKESFPLTVTSAQKNPTAFYLCASSLDINYEQYFGPGTRLTVT.

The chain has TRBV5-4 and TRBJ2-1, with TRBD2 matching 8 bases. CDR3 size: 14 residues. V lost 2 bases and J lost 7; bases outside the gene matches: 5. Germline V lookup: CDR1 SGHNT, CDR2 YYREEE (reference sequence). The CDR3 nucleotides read TGTGCCAGCAGCTTCCCGGGGGGGCCAAATGAGCAGTTCTTC. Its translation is CASSFPGGPNEQFF.

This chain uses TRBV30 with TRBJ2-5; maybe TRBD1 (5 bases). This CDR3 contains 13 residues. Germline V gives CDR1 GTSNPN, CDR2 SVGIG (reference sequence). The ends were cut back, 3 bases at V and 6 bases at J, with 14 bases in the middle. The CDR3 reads CAWRVDSRQTQYF. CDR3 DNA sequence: TGTGCCTGGAGGGTTGACAGCAGGCAGACCCAGTACTTC.

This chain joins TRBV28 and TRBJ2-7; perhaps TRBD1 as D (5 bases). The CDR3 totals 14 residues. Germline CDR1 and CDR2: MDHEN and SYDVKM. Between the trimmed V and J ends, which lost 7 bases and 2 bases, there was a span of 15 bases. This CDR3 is CASIPQGPTYEQYF. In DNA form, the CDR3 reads TGTGCCAGCATTCCTCAGGGCCCAACCTACGAGCAGTACTTC.